The present T cell receptor beta chain was sequenced within a study of blood T cells in healthy people across ages. About the research overall: There was about one barcoded beta molecule captured by template switching per two T cells.

With regard to this clonotype: Its antigen is currently unknown.

Next came a second PCR, run for roughly 6 to 11 cycles, which used a sample-barcoded 5' primer along with a J-beta primer mix. Via MiXCR, TCRdb re-called the 5' RACE reads, giving one row per CDR3 protein. The profile shows fewer than 2 million distinct CDR3 sequences, 30% to 40% of them singletons. Isolation per sample recovered at least 7 million PBMCs. CDR1 is MNHEY, CDR2 SMNVEV, per germline (reference sequence). CDR3 length equals 16 residues. V lost 0 bases, J lost 0 bases, and 9 bases lay in between. Findings and caveats of the study: Relative to aged donors, long-lived donors carried more naive CD4+ cells and displayed higher diversity.

V is TRBV27 and J is TRBJ2-1; D unclear. The specimen was blood. This receptor was obtained from a human donor in good health. The CDR3: CASSLSFQSSYNEQFF. DNA for the CDR3: TGTGCCAGCAGTTTATCGTTTCAAAGCTCCTACAATGAGCAGTTCTTC.